This T cell receptor beta chain is drawn from a study of T cell changes during pregnancy in multiple sclerosis (dated by TCRdb to about 2019). Describing the broader study: In women with multiple sclerosis, the researchers looked at how the T cell repertoire shifted as pregnancy progressed.

The library relied on the immunoSEQ multiplex PCR assay. TCRdb re-hosts the immuneACCESS table, in-frame sequences only. Its copies lack some clones; in the studies checked, an unresolved V gene accounts for under half of them, and the cause for the rest is not known. The sample records fewer than 110,000 clones, approximately 90% of which are singletons. The ten largest clones capture about 0.88% of the sample. As to this clone: Its antigen has not been determined. No much larger clone is present one base from it, and per-base qualities are unavailable.

At the junction V is shortened by 1 base and J by 4 bases, with 12 bases in between. Reading the germline V gene gives CDR1 SGHDT and CDR2 YYEEEE. The cysteine opens and the phenylalanine closes a CDR3 of 14 amino acids. Solely the CDR3 DNA is kept, with 42 bases framed from the first base. This receptor was taken from a female donor with multiple sclerosis, enrolled in a pregnancy study. The chain is made from TRBV5-6 and TRBJ2-7; possibly the D gene is TRBD1, per 5 matching bases. The sequencing used peripheral blood, collected after pregnancy. The nucleotide sequence reads as follows: TGTGCCAGCAGCTTGTACAGGTTGGGGTACGAGCAGTACTTC. The resulting protein is CASSLYRLGYEQYF. With the portions outside the CDR3 filled from the reference TRBV5-6 and TRBJ2-7 genes, the complete variable region becomes DAGVTQSPTHLIKTRGQQVTLRCSPKSGHDTVSWYQQALGQGPQFIFQYYEEEERQRGNFPDRFSGHQFPNYSSELNVNALLLGDSALYLCASSLYRLGYEQYFGPGTRLTVT.